These T cell receptor beta chains were read from a single sample in a study of shared clonotypes between healthy human individuals. Produced via immunoSEQ multiplex PCR; TCRdb's table is partial and in-frame only. Of about 2 million clones in the sample, 85% to 95% were seen once. The specimen was naive CD4+ T cells sorted from blood. The receptor source for this set is a man between 18 and 35 years old in good health. Both conserved end residues are part of each CDR3. The D gene is left open where the match is weak. Some rows mark clone size as missing; the rest say once, few, many or name a class of expanded clone.

V gene	D gene	CDR3 length	clone size	J gene	CDR3 DNA	CDR3 protein
TRBV6-5	.	14	once	TRBJ2-7	TGTGCCAGCAGTTACTCTGCAGGGAGGTACGAGCAGTACTTC	CASSYSAGRYEQYF
TRBV4-2	TRBD1	16	.	TRBJ2-5	TGTGCCAGCAGCCAAGAAGGTAGGGGGCAAGAGGAGACCCAGTACTTC	CASSQEGRGQEETQYF
TRBV10-2	TRBD1	18	.	TRBJ2-6	TGCGCCAGCCTCACCACAGGGGGCGAACCCTCTGGGGCCAACGTCCTGACTTTC	CASLTTGGEPSGANVLTF
TRBV18	TRBD1	15	.	TRBJ1-1	TGTGCCAGCTCACCCCCCGGGACAGGGTCCACTGAAGCTTTCTTT	CASSPPGTGSTEAFF
TRBV19	.	15	.	TRBJ1-2	TGTGCCAGTAGTCGGGAAGGGAGAGGAGACTATGGCTACACCTTC	CASSREGRGDYGYTF
TRBV19	.	12	.	TRBJ1-5	TGTGCCAGTAGCCCTGAGGGGGGGCCCCAGCATTTT	CASSPEGGPQHF
TRBV5-1	TRBD1	14	.	TRBJ2-7	TGCGCCAGCAGCTTGGCAACAGGGGGCTACGAGCAGTACTTC	CASSLATGGYEQYF
TRBV9	.	16	.	TRBJ1-1	TGTGCCAGCAGCGATGGGCTGACCAAGTGGGACACTGAAGCTTTCTTT	CASSDGLTKWDTEAFF
TRBV7-9	.	11	.	TRBJ2-3	TGTGCCATCGAGTCCACAGATACGCAGTATTTT	CAIESTDTQYF
TRBV20-1	.	11	.	TRBJ1-4	TGCAGTGCGAGGTTAAATGAAAAACTGTTTTTT	CSARLNEKLFF
TRBV2	.	14	.	TRBJ1-5	TGTGCCAGCACCATGTGGGGGGGGAGTCAGCCCCAGCATTTT	CASTMWGGSQPQHF
TRBV18	.	14	once	TRBJ2-3	TGTGCCAGCTCACCACCCGGGGGACCAGATACGCAGTATTTT	CASSPPGGPDTQYF
TRBV6-5	.	15	.	TRBJ1-1	TGTGCCAGCAGTTACCCCGGGACAACGAACACTGAAGCTTTCTTT	CASSYPGTTNTEAFF
TRBV14	.	14	.	TRBJ2-3	TGTGCCAGCAGCCAAGATTATCGGGCAGATACGCAGTATTTT	CASSQDYRADTQYF
TRBV28	TRBD1	16	.	TRBJ2-7	TGTGCCAGCAGTTTCTCTGACAGGGGGCGCCCCTACGAGCAGTACTTC	CASSFSDRGRPYEQYF
TRBV18	.	13	.	TRBJ2-7	TGTGCCAGCTCACCACCGTCCACCTACGAGCAGTACTTC	CASSPPSTYEQYF
TRBV28	TRBD1	14	.	TRBJ1-4	TGTGCCAGCATCTCACAGGGGGCAAGGGAAAAACTGTTTTTT	CASISQGAREKLFF
TRBV6-6	TRBD2	15	.	TRBJ2-5	TGTGCCACCGGGACTAGCGGGGGGAGCCAAGAGACCCAGTACTTC	CATGTSGGSQETQYF
TRBV6-5	.	14	.	TRBJ1-1	TGTGCCAGCAGTTACTCGATCTCGGCCTCCTCCGCTTTCTTT	CASSYSISASSAFF
TRBV27	TRBD2	13	.	TRBJ2-3	TGTGCCAGCAGTTCCGGGGGGTTAAATACGCAGTATTTT	CASSSGGLNTQYF
TRBV19	.	16	.	TRBJ2-7	TGTGCCAGTAGCGACACCTTGGGGGGTAAGACCTACGAGCAGTACTTC	CASSDTLGGKTYEQYF
TRBV6-6	.	14	once	TRBJ1-4	TGTGCCAGCAGCGTCGGGCCCCAGACGGAAAAACTGTTTTTT	CASSVGPQTEKLFF
TRBV9	.	15	.	TRBJ1-2	TGTGCCAGCAGCGTAGCTGCAGGGCAAGGCTATGGCTACACCTTC	CASSVAAGQGYGYTF
TRBV6-5	.	14	.	TRBJ1-4	TGTGCCAGCAGCCTGGGCGCGGGTAATGAAAAACTGTTTTTT	CASSLGAGNEKLFF
TRBV4-1	.	15	.	TRBJ1-5	TGCGCCAGCAGCCAAGATGTCAGGGACGGTCAGCCCCAGCATTTT	CASSQDVRDGQPQHF
TRBV7-9	.	15	.	TRBJ1-2	TGTGCCAGCAGCTTGCCGCGGTTGAATAACTATGGCTACACCTTC	CASSLPRLNNYGYTF
TRBV5-6	.	15	.	TRBJ1-5	TGTGCCAGCAGCTTAAGGGGCCTTTGGTCCCAGCCCCAGCATTTT	CASSLRGLWSQPQHF
TRBV7-9	.	14	.	TRBJ1-2	TGTGCCAGCAGCTACCCTGACAGGAACTATGGCTACACCTTC	CASSYPDRNYGYTF
TRBV29-1	TRBD1	12	.	TRBJ1-1	TGCAGCGTTGGTACAGGGGGGACTGAAGCTTTCTTT	CSVGTGGTEAFF
TRBV6-1	TRBD1	15	.	TRBJ1-6	TGTGCCAGCAGTAATGCAGGGGGCGGCAATTCACCCCTCCACTTT	CASSNAGGGNSPLHF
TRBV5-1	TRBD1	17	.	TRBJ2-3	TGCGCCAGCAGCATTGGACAGGGGGCAGGTGGGACAGATACGCAGTATTTT	CASSIGQGAGGTDTQYF
TRBV9	TRBD2	18	once	TRBJ2-7	TGTGCCAGCAGCCCCCAACTAGCGGGGCCCCGGAGAATCCACGAGCAGTACTTC	CASSPQLAGPRRIHEQYF
TRBV6-5	.	15	.	TRBJ2-7	TGTGCCAGCAGTTCCTCTGGGGGGAACTCCTACGAGCAGTACTTC	CASSSSGGNSYEQYF
TRBV7-3	.	14	.	TRBJ1-1	TGTGCCAGCAGCTTAACAGGTTTGAACACTGAAGCTTTCTTT	CASSLTGLNTEAFF
TRBV2	.	12	.	TRBJ1-2	TGTGCCAGCAGTCCATACTCCGCTGGCTACACCTTC	CASSPYSAGYTF
TRBV7-2	.	14	.	TRBJ2-7	TGTGCCAGCAGCGCCGGCCAGGCTAAGCACGAGCAGTACTTC	CASSAGQAKHEQYF
TRBV5-8	TRBD1	16	once	TRBJ1-6	TGTGCCAGCAGCCCTGGACAGGGTCGAAATAATTCACCCCTCCACTTT	CASSPGQGRNNSPLHF
TRBV4-1	TRBD1	16	.	TRBJ2-7	TGCGCCAGCAGCCAAGGGGGACAGGGTATTAAATACGAGCAGTACTTC	CASSQGGQGIKYEQYF
TRBV5-1	.	14	once	TRBJ1-1	TGCGCCAGCAGCGCAGGACCCGGGAGCACTGAAGCTTTCTTT	CASSAGPGSTEAFF